This record concerns one T cell receptor (beta chain) sequence. The antigen is unknown. Trimming removed 2 bases from V and 1 base from J, with 8 bases in between. The CDR3 extends over 14 amino acids. From germline, CDR1 is MNHEY and CDR2 SMNVEV (reference sequence). This specimen comes from a study of OX40 agonist ivuxolimab in advanced cancers. Across the study: Age averaged around 60 years (range roughly 20 to 90), and less than 85% were male.

This table comes from immunoSEQ multiplex PCR, and its TCRdb copy is limited to in-frame clones, with some not included. This sample has roughly 43,000 clones, with 75% to 95% found just once. Study-wide results and limits: On average, CD8+ T cells had more expanded clones than CD4+.

The sequence derives from an adult with an advanced solid tumor such as melanoma, head and neck, liver or kidney cancer. The V gene is TRBV27, the J gene TRBJ1-1; D uncertain. Sample: CD4+ or CD8+ T cells sorted from blood, taken in a trial of the OX40 agonist ivuxolimab. The CDR3 bases are TGTGCCAGCAGTTTACTTCCACAGAACACTGAAGCTTTCTTT. Protein product: CASSLLPQNTEAFF.